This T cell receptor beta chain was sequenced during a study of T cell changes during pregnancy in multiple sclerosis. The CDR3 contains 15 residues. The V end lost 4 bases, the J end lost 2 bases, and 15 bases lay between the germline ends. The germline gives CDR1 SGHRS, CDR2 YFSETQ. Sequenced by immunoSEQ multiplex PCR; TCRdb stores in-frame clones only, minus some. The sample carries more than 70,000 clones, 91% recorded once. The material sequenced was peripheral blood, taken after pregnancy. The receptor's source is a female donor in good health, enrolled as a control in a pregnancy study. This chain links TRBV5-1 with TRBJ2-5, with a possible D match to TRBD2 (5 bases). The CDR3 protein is CASSLDTGGQETQYF. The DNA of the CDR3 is TGCGCCAGCAGCCTCGACACTGGAGGTCAAGAGACCCAGTACTTC.